This T cell receptor beta chain comes out of a study of prognosis after radiotherapy for stage I lung cancer. About the study: At a biologically effective dose of at least 100 Gy and in 3 to 5 fractions, SBRT was the radiotherapy delivered. Distant metastases arose in a few patients, median approximately 7 months post-radiotherapy; around 15 had no significant progression.

With two-round multiplex PCR, TCR beta CDR3 sequences were amplified from genomic DNA. Gene-specific primers for each TRBV and TRBJ gene drove first-round PCR. TCRdb fed the multiplex PCR reads into MiXCR, producing one record per CDR3 protein. The data hold about 15,000 distinct CDR3 sequences, with roughly a third observed a single time. This clonotype has ten or more counts. Material: PBMCs, obtained before or after stereotactic body radiation therapy (not recorded which). This clonotype originated in a donor aged 50 or older with non-small cell lung cancer.

The CDR3 bases are TGCAGCGGGCAACAGGGGGCTCGCACTGAAGCTTTCTTT. It specifies CSGQQGARTEAFF. The genes are TRBV29-1 and TRBJ1-1, with 9 positions matching TRBD1. CDR1 is SQVTM and CDR2 is ANQGSEA in the germline V gene. There are 13 residues in the CDR3. Germline trimming cut 7 bases from V and 4 bases from J; bases unmatched to any gene: 7.